This T cell receptor beta chain was retrieved from a study of T cells in Graves' hyperthyroidism and ophthalmopathy. The CDR3 consists of 14 residues. With 7 bases removed from V and 1 base from J, the gap between germline ends came to 10 bases. Looked up from germline, CDR1 is MGHDK and CDR2 is SYGVNS. Any patient presenting with uncontrolled infection, other autoimmune disease, pregnancy or lactation was left out. This clonotype was seen a few times. The CDR3 regions of TCR beta were amplified from RNA transcripts. The HTBI primer set served for first-round RT-PCR of the TCR CDR3. TCRdb processed the multiplex PCR reads anew with MiXCR; each CDR3 protein has one entry. The data show 200,000 to 300,000 distinct CDR3 sequences, around 26% seen once.

The chain uses TRBV25-1 and TRBJ2-2; D unresolved. The receptor's source is a woman aged 35 to 49 with Graves' ophthalmopathy. Sequenced input: blood. The CDR3: CASKSRRNTGELFF. CDR3 sequence (DNA): TGTGCCAGCAAAAGTCGGCGGAACACCGGGGAGCTGTTTTTT.